This TCR beta chain was recorded in a study of cytomegalovirus exposure and HLA in healthy donors. Vbeta (60) and Jbeta (13) primers were used in the PCR. The method was immunoSEQ multiplex PCR; TCRdb's version includes in-frame clones alone and lacks a portion of them. The sample has approximately 130,000 clones, about four fifths seen once. This clonotype was sampled from a woman in her forties or fifties in good health and CMV-seropositive. The sample taken for sequencing was PBMCs.

The CDR3 sequence: CASSPPRDRGEKLFF. The CDR3 DNA is TGTGCCAGCTCACCACCGCGGGACAGGGGTGAAAAACTGTTTTTT. This chain connects TRBV18 to TRBJ1-4; 10 bases map to TRBD1. CDR1 and CDR2 (germline): KGHSH, LQKENI. V lost 0 bases, J lost 7 bases, and 2 bases stayed unmatched. CDR3 size: 15 residues. Together with reference TRBV18 and TRBJ1-4, the CDR3 gives the full variable domain: NAGVMQNPRHLVRRRGQEARLRCSPMKGHSHVYWYRQLPEEGLKFMVYLQKENIIDESGMPKERFSAEFPKEGPSILRIQQVVRGDSAAYFCASSPPRDRGEKLFFGSGTQLSVL.